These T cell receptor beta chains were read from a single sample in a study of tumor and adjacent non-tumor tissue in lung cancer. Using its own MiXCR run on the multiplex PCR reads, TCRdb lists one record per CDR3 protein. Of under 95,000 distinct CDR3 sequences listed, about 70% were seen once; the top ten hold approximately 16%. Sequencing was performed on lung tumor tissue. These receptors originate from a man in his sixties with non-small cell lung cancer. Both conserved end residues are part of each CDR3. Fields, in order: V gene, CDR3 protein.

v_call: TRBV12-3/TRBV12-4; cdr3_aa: CASSLEGGPVWNEQFF
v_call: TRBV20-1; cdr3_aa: CSARGQLGNTIYF
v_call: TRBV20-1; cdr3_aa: CSASFHGARSLNEHFF
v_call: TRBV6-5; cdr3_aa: CASSYPILTGNTIYF
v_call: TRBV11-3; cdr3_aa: CTSSLFSGDYEQYF
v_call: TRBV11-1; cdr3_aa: CANSVSDRGYEQYF
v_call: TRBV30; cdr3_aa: CAWRTDRGSYNEQFF
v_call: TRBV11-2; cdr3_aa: CARSLVPPGGKTQYF
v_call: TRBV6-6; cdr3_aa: CASSYGEGSIYTDTQYF
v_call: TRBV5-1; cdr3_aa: CASRLAGGTLEAFF
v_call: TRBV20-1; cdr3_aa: CSASTGGLVGNTICF
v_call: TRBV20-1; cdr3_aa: CSASERQLAKNIQYF
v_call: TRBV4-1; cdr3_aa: CASSQDLGPLLEESF
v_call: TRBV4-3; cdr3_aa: CASSQDLSTEAFF
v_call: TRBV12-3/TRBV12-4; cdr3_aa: CAGCSVFYEQYF
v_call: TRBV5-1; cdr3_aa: CASRGTGVFDEQFF
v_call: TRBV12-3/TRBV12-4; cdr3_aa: CASSPLGTGEGIQHF
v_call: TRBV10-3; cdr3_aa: CAIRDLFIGTQYF
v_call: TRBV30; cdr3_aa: CAGVASGRPYNEQFF
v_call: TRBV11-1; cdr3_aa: CASSLSAYETEAFF
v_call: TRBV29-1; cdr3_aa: CSVAIGGTSDTQYF
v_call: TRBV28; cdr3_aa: CASSFDPSLHF
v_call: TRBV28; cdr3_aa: CASSQTGRSVETQYF
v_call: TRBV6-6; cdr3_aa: CASSYGRTETQYF
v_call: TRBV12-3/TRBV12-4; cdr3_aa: CASSLRCGTNSYEQYF
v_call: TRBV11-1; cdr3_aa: CASSLVRLGDEQYF
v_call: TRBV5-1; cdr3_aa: CASSLNRGVDNERFF
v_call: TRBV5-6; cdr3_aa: CASSSSGEAARELFF
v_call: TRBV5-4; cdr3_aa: CAISLGTGSGAKNIQYF
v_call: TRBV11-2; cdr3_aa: CVSSSRSTDTQYF
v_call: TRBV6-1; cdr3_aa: CASSERGYGFTF
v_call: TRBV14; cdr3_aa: CTSSSNLNNEKFF
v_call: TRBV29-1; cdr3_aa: CSARDLNNEQFF
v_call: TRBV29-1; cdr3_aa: CSAEGQTKNIQYF
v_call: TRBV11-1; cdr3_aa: CASSVKRGLDNEAFF
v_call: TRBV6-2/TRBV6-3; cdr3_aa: CASSLGQYNSPPHF
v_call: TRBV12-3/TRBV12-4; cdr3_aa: CASSLAIGGSNKQYF
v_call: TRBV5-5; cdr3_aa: CASSLEAEAGYTF
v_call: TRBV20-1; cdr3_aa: CSASLSNQILEQYF
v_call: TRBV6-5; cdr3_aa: CVSSYPPESTDTQYF
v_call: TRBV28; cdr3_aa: CASSRDRPTTDTQYF
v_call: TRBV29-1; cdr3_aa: CGVGTSGRPNEQFF
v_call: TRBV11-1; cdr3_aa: CAILTGETQYF
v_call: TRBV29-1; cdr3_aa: CSVGLGASFTEAYF
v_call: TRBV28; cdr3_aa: CASRGIDQETQYF